This TCR beta chain was retrieved from a study of beta chain features in type 1 diabetes. Study observations and caveats: Patients with Type 1 diabetes showed moderately but significantly shorter TCRB CDR3s in all four CD4+ subsets.

This clone was counted at least ten times. Its target is unknown. cDNA synthesis used the whole RNA isolate, giving expressed TCRB sequences. Measured with immunoSEQ multiplex PCR; TCRdb has only the in-frame clones, and not every one. The sample consists of 130,000 to 150,000 clones, 9.2% of them appearing once. The CDR3 is 13 amino acids. Germline loops: CDR1 SGHDT, CDR2 YYEEEE. Trimming removed 5 bases from V and 6 bases from J; junction bases left unmatched: 8. The chain employs TRBV5-6 and TRBJ2-7; 7 nucleotides match TRBD1. The sample was central memory CD4+ T cells from blood. This receptor was identified in a man aged 18 to 30 in good health. The CDR3 bases are TGTGCCAGCAGGTCATGGACAGGTATCGAGCAGTACTTC. It yields the protein CASRSWTGIEQYF.